These 10 T cell receptor beta chains were all obtained from the same sample, sequenced in a study of T cell responses to AZD1222 COVID-19 vaccine. The method was immunoSEQ multiplex PCR; TCRdb's version includes in-frame clones alone and lacks a portion of them. Of about 180,000 clones detected, 85% to 90% appear once; the ten largest clones hold more than 3.5%. Sequenced material: peripheral blood, taken 28 days after the second dose of the MenACWY control vaccine. These receptors were taken from an adult who received the MenACWY meningococcal vaccine as a control.

The rearrangement uses TRBV29-1 and TRBJ2-1; 13 bases align to TRBD2. The V segment lost 6 bases and the J segment 0 bases; nucleotides outside the gene matches: 2. The CDR3 totals 15 residues. Germline CDR1 reads SQVTM; CDR2 reads ANQGSEA. CDR3 region: CSVGLAGYSYNEQFF. CDR3 sequence (DNA): TGCAGCGTGGGACTAGCGGGATACTCCTACAATGAGCAGTTCTTC.

The rearrangement links TRBV7-8 to TRBJ2-2; 12 bases line up with TRBD2. V lost 4 bases, J lost 2 bases, and 11 bases stayed unmatched. There are 19 residues in the CDR3. The germline gives CDR1 SGHVS, CDR2 FQNEAQ. CDR3 loop: CASSSIRGTSGRNTGELFF. The CDR3 DNA sequence: TGTGCCAGCAGCTCAATACGGGGGACTAGCGGGCGAAACACCGGGGAGCTGTTTTTT. The whole variable domain, remainder taken from reference TRBV7-8 and TRBJ2-2, is GAGVSQSPRYKVAKRGQDVALRCDPISGHVSLFWYQQALGQGPEFLTYFQNEAQLDKSGLPSDRFFAERPEGSVSTLKIQRTQQEDSAVYLCASSSIRGTSGRNTGELFFGEGSRLTVL.

This clone was observed a few times. The V call is TRBV6-2 or TRBV6-3, the J call TRBJ2-2; D remains unclear. The V end lost 6 bases, the J end lost 4 bases, and 3 bases lay between the germline ends. Germline V lookup: CDR1 MNHEY, CDR2 SVGEGT. The CDR3 length is 11 residues. CDR3: CASSLTGELFF. CDR3 sequence (DNA): TGTGCCAGCAGCCTCACCGGGGAGCTGTTTTTT.

The gene calls are TRBV10-1 and TRBJ2-1; 7 bases map to TRBD1. Germline V lookup: CDR1 WNHNN, CDR2 SYGVQD (reference sequence). This CDR3 contains 15 residues. With 5 bases clipped from V and 6 bases from J, the junction kept 10 bases outside the gene matches. CDR3 DNA sequence: TGCGCCAGCAGTTCCGGGACAGAGAACCCCAATGAGCAGTTCTTC. Amino acids: CASSSGTENPNEQFF.

The chain couples TRBV29-1 to TRBJ2-2; D ambiguous. This CDR3 has 11 amino acids. Trimming removed 6 bases from V and 8 bases from J, with 10 bases in between. CDR1 SQVTM and CDR2 ANQGSEA come from the germline V gene. The DNA for the CDR3 is TGCAGCGTCGCCCCCGGGGGGGAGCTGTTTTTT. Translated: CSVAPGGELFF.

This rearrangement joins TRBV2 to TRBJ2-1; D gene unclear. The V gene lost 6 bases and the J gene lost 2 bases, with 11 bases spanning the gap. The CDR3 length is 14 residues. Per the germline V gene, CDR1 is SNHLY and CDR2 is FYNNEI. The CDR3 DNA sequence: TGTGCCAGCAGGGTTCCGACCCCCTACAATGAGCAGTTCTTC. This gives the protein CASRVPTPYNEQFF.

The CDR3 protein is CASSYAGQDSYEQYF. For the CDR3, the DNA is TGTGCCAGCAGTTACGCGGGACAGGACTCCTACGAGCAGTACTTC. The V gene is TRBV6-5, the J gene TRBJ2-7; 8 positions agree with TRBD1. The trim removed 2 bases at V and 0 bases at J, leaving 3 bases unmatched. The CDR3 totals 15 residues. The V gene's germline CDR1 is MNHEY and CDR2 SVGAGI.

Comment on this clone: Other DNA variants within this sample encode the same CDR3. V and J are TRBV10-1 and TRBJ1-1; no definite D call. This CDR3 region has 12 residues. V lost 4 bases, J lost 5 bases, and 8 bases lay in between. Germline V gene data show CDR1 as WNHNN and CDR2 as SYGVQD (reference sequence). The CDR3 spells CASSGLGTEAFF. As DNA, the CDR3 is TGCGCCAGCAGTGGGTTAGGGACTGAAGCTTTCTTT.

Only one count was recorded for this clone. The chain uses TRBV5-1 and TRBJ2-6; no reliable D call. V gave up 0 bases and J gave up 0 bases, with 4 bases separating them. The CDR3 runs to 15 residues. Germline CDR1 reads SGHRS; CDR2 reads YFSETQ. CDR3 bases: TGCGCCAGCAGCTTGGATTTCTCTGGGGCCAACGTCCTGACTTTC. It translates to CASSLDFSGANVLTF.

This clone was counted only a few times. The chain employs TRBV5-6 and TRBJ1-1; TRBD1 might be the D (5 bases). CDR3 length: 14 residues. CDR1 is SGHDT, CDR2 YYEEEE, per germline. The V end was cut by 3 bases, the J end by 0 bases, with 9 bases between. The CDR3 region is CASSSQGMNTEAFF. CDR3 DNA: TGTGCCAGCAGCTCCCAGGGCATGAACACTGAAGCTTTCTTT. Supplemented by reference TRBV5-6 and TRBJ1-1, the full variable domain reads DAGVTQSPTHLIKTRGQQVTLRCSPKSGHDTVSWYQQALGQGPQFIFQYYEEEERQRGNFPDRFSGHQFPNYSSELNVNALLLGDSALYLCASSSQGMNTEAFFGQGTRLTVV.